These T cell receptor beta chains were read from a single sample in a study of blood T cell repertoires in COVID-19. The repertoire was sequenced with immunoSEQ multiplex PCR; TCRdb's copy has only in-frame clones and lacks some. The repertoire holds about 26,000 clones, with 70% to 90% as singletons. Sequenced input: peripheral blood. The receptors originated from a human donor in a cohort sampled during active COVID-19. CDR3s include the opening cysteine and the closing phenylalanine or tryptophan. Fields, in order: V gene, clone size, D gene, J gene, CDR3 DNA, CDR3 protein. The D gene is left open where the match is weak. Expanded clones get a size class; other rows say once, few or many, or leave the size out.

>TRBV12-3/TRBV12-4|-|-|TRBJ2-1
TGTGCCAGCAGTCAACAGGGCAATGAGCAGTTCTTC
CASSQQGNEQFF
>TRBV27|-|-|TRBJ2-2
TGTGCCAGCAGGGACACAAACACCGGGGAGCTGTTTTTT
CASRDTNTGELFF
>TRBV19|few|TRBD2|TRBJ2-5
TGTGCCAGTAGTATAGCCCTAACTAGCGGGGGGGCCCGGGAGACCCAGTACTTC
CASSIALTSGGARETQYF
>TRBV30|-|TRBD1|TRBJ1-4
TGTGCCTGGAGGAGGGGACAGGTTAATGAAAAACTGTTTTTT
CAWRRGQVNEKLFF
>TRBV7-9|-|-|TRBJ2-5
TGTGCCAGCAGCTCCTGGTCTGCGACAAAGACCCAGTACTTC
CASSSWSATKTQYF
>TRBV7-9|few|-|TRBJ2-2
TGTGCCAGCAGCCCCTTCACCGGGGAGCTGTTTTTT
CASSPFTGELFF
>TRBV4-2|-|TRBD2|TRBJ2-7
TGTGCCAGCAGCCCTCGGACTAGCGTAAGCTCCTACGAGCAGTACTTC
CASSPRTSVSSYEQYF
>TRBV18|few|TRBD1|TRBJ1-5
TGTGCCAGCTCACTAGGGGGCTACAATCAGCCCCAGCATTTT
CASSLGGYNQPQHF
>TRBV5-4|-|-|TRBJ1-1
TGTGCCAGCAGCTTGGGACAGGAGATGAACACTGAAGCTTTCTTT
CASSLGQEMNTEAFF
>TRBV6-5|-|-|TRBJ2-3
TGTGCCAGCGGTATCAAGCCTTACACAGATACGCAGTATTTT
CASGIKPYTDTQYF
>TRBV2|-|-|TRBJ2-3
TGTGCCAGCAATGGACAGTTCACAGATACGCAGTATTTT
CASNGQFTDTQYF
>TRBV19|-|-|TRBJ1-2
TGTGCCAGTAGTATATCGCCTGGAGGCAGGTTTCGTAACTATGGCTACACCTTC
CASSISPGGRFRNYGYTF
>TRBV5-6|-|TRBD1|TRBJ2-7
TGTGCCAGCAGCTCGGGACAGGGGGATTACGAGCAGTACTTC
CASSSGQGDYEQYF
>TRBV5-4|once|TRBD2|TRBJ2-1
TGTGCCAGCAGGACCTGGACTAGCGGTTACAATGAGCAGTTCTTC
CASRTWTSGYNEQFF
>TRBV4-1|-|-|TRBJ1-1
TGCGCCAGCAGCCCACTTCTGCGGGCCCTGAACACTGAAGCTTTCTTT
CASSPLLRALNTEAFF
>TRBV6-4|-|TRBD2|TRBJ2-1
TGTGCCAGCAGTGACTCTGCAGCGGGGGTATCCTACAATGAGCAGTTCTTC
CASSDSAAGVSYNEQFF
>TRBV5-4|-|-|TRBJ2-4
TGTGCCAGCAGCTTACGAGCGGCTGCCGAGTTGGCCAAAAACATTCAGTACTTC
CASSLRAAAELAKNIQYF
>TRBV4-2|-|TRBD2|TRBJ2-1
TGTGCCAGCAGCCAAGATTACGGGGGGGTAGACAATGAGCAGTTCTTC
CASSQDYGGVDNEQFF
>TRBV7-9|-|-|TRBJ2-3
TGTGCCAGCAGGTCAACTCGGGGCACAGATACGCAGTATTTT
CASRSTRGTDTQYF
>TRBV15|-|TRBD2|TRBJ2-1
TGTGCCACCAGCAGTACGAGGCGGGGGGCTCAGTTCTTC
CATSSTRRGAQFF
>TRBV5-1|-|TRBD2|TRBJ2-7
TGCGCCAGCAAAGCTGGACTAGCGGACTACTACGAGCAGTACTTC
CASKAGLADYYEQYF
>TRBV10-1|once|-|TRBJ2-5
TGCGCCAGCAGTCCGGGGTTGGAGACCCAGTACTTC
CASSPGLETQYF
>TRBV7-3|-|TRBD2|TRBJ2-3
TGTGCCAGCAGCCCTGGACTAGCGGGAGATACGCAGTATTTT
CASSPGLAGDTQYF
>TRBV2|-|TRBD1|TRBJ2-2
TGTGCCAGCGGGACAGGGGCTGACACCGGGGAGCTGTTTTTT
CASGTGADTGELFF
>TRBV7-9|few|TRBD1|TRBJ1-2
TGTGCCAGCAGCGCAGTCGGACAGGGATTGAACTATGGCTACACCTTC
CASSAVGQGLNYGYTF
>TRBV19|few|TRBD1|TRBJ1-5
TGTGCCACCAGGGACAGGGGAGGAGTAGAGCCCCAGCATTTT
CATRDRGGVEPQHF
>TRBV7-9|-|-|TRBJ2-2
TGTGCCAGCACCAGACTAGTTAACACCGGGGAGCTGTTTTTT
CASTRLVNTGELFF
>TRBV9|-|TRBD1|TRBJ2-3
TGTGCCAGCAGCGTAGAGACAGGGGACTCCACAGATACGCAGTATTTT
CASSVETGDSTDTQYF
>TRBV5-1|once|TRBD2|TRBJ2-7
TGCGCCAGCAGCCCGAGCGGGGGAGGAGACGAGCAGTACTTC
CASSPSGGGDEQYF
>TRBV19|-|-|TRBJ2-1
TGTGCCAGTAGTCCCGCCCGAGCGGTGTACAATGAGCAGTTCTTC
CASSPARAVYNEQFF
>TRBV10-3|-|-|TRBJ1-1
TGTGCCATCAGTGCAAACAAGGGGACTGAAGCTTTCTTT
CAISANKGTEAFF
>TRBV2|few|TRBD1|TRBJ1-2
TGTGCCAGCAGTGATTCGGACAGGGCGGCGGATGGCTACACCTTC
CASSDSDRAADGYTF
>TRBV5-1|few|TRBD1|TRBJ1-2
TGCGCCAGCAGCCCCAGGACAGGGTGGGCGGGCTATGGCTACACCTTC
CASSPRTGWAGYGYTF
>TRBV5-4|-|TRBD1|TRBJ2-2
TGTGCCAGCAGGAGGGACAGTTCAACCGGGGAGCTGTTTTTT
CASRRDSSTGELFF
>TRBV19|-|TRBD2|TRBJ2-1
TGTGCCAGTAGTGCCTCCCCTAGCGGGAGACTAGGTGAGCAGTTCTTC
CASSASPSGRLGEQFF
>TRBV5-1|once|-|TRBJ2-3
TGCGCCAGCAGCTTGTCCGGAGAACCCTCTAGCACAGATACGCAGTATTTT
CASSLSGEPSSTDTQYF
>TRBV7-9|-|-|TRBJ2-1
TGTGCCAGCAGCTTAGCGGGGACTTCGGTAGCGGTCGATGAGCAGTTCTTC
CASSLAGTSVAVDEQFF
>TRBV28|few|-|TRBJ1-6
TGTGCCAGCAGTGCGCCTGGGGCAGAATTCTATAATTCACCCCTCCACTTT
CASSAPGAEFYNSPLHF
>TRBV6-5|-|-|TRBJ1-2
TGTGCCAGCACCGTGACAGGAGACTATGGCTACACCTTC
CASTVTGDYGYTF